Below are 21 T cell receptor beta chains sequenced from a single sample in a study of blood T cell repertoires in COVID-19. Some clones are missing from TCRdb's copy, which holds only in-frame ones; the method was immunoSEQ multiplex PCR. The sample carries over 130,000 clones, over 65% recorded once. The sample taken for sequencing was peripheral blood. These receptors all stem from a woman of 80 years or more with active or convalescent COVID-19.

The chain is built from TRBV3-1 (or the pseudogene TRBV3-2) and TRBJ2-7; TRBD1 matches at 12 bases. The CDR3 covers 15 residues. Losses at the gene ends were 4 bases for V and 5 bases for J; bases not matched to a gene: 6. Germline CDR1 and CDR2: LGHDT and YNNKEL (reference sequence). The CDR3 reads CASSLPGQGAHEQYF. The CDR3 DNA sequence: TGTGCCAGCAGCCTTCCGGGACAGGGGGCCCACGAGCAGTACTTC.

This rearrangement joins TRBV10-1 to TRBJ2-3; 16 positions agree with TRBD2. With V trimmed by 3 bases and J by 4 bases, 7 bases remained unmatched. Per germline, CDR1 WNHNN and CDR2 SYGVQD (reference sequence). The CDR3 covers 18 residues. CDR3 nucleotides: TGCGCCAGCAGTGATCCGGGACTAGCGGGGGGGCCCGCAGATACGCAGTATTTT. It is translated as CASSDPGLAGGPADTQYF.

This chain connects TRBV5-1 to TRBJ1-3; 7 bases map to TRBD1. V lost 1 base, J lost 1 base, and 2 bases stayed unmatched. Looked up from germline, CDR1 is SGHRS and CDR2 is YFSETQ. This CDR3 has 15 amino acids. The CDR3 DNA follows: TGCGCCAGCAGCTTGAGACAGGGTTCTGGAAACACCATATATTTT. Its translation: CASSLRQGSGNTIYF.

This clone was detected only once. The CDR3 region is CASSIARTTNEKLFF. CDR3 nucleotides: TGTGCCAGTAGTATAGCTAGAACAACTAATGAAAAACTGTTTTTT. The chain combines TRBV19 with TRBJ1-4; unclear D gene. Trimming stripped 1 base from V and 0 bases from J, with 6 bases between. The CDR3 runs 15 residues. Germline V gives CDR1 LNHDA, CDR2 SQIVND (reference sequence).

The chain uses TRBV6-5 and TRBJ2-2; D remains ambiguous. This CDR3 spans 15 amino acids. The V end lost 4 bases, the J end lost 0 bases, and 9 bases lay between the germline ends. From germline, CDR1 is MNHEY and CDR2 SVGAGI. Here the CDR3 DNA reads TGTGCCAGCAGTTGGTCGAGCGCGAACACCGGGGAGCTGTTTTTT. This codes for CASSWSSANTGELFF.

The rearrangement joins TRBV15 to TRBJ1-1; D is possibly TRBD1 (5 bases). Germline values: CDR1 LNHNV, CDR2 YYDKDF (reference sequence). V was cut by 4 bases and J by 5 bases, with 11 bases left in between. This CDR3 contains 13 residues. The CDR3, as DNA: TGTGCCACCAGCAAATGGGGGGATACTGAAGCTTTCTTT. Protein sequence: CATSKWGDTEAFF.

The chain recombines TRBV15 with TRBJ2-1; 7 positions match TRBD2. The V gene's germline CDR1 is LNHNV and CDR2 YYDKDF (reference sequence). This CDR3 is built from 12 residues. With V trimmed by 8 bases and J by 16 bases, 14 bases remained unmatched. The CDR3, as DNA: TGTGCCACCCGGGGGGATGTGGGAGGGGTCTTCTTC. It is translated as CATRGDVGGVFF.

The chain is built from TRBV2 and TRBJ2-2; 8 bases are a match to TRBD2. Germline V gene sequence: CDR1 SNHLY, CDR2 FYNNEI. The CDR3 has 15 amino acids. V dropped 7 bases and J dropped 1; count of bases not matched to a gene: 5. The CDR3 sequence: CASTGLAGNTGELFF. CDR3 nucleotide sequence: TGTGCCAGCACCGGCCTAGCGGGGAACACCGGGGAGCTGTTTTTT.

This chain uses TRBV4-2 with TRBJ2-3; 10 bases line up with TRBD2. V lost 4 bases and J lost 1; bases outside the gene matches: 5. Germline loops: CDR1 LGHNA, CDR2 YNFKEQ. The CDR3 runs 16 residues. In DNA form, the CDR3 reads TGTGCCAGCAGCCTAAATCTAGCGGGAGGCACAGATACGCAGTATTTT. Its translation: CASSLNLAGGTDTQYF.

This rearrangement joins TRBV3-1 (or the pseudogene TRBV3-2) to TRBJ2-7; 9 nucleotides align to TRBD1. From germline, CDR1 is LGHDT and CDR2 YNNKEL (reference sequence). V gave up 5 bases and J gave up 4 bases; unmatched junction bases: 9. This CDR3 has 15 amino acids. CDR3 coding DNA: TGTGCCAGCAGCAGAAGCGGGACAGGGTCGTACGAGCAGTACTTC. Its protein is CASSRSGTGSYEQYF.

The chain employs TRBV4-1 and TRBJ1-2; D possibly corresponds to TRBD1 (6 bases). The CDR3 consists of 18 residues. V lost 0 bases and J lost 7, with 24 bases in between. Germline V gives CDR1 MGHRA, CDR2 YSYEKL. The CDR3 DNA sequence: TGCGCCAGCAGCCAAGAATTCCCCACCGGCAGGGGCTGGGGTGGCTACACCTTC. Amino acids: CASSQEFPTGRGWGGYTF.

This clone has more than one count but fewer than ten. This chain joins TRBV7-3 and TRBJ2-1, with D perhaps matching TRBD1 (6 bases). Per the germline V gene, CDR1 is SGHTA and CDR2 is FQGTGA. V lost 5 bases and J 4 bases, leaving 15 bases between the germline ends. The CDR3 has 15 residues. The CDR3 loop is CASSPNPTGYNEQFF. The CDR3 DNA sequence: TGTGCCAGCAGCCCCAACCCGACAGGTTACAATGAGCAGTTCTTC.

This CDR3 reads CAISPGTLYTGELFF. In DNA form, the CDR3 reads TGTGCCATCAGCCCCGGGACATTGTACACCGGGGAGCTGTTTTTT. The V gene is TRBV10-3, the J gene TRBJ2-2; weak D call: TRBD1 (6 bases). Looked up from germline, CDR1 is ENHRY and CDR2 is SYGVKD. The CDR3 is 15 residues long. V lost 6 bases, J lost 3 bases, and 14 bases lay in between.

The CDR3 nucleotides read TGTGCCAGCAGCTGGACAGGGAACACTGAAGCTTTCTTT. Protein: CASSWTGNTEAFF. This chain joins TRBV11-2 and TRBJ1-1; 7 bases are a match to TRBD1. V gave up 4 bases and J gave up 1 base; unmatched junction bases: 0. This CDR3 is 13 amino acids long. The germline V gene has CDR1 SGHAT and CDR2 FQNNGV.

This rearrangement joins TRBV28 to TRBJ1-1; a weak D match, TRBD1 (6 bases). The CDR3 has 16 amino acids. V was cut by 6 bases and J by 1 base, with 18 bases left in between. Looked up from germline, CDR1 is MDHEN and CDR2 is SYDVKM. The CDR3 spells CASRPPGGPGNTEAFF. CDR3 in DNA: TGTGCCAGCAGGCCTCCGGGGGGCCCAGGGAACACTGAAGCTTTCTTT.

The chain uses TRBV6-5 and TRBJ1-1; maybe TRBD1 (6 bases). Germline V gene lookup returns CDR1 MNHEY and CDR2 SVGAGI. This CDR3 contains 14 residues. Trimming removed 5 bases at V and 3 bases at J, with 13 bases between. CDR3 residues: CASSPPGVHTEAFF. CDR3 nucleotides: TGTGCCAGCAGTCCTCCAGGGGTTCACACTGAAGCTTTCTTT.

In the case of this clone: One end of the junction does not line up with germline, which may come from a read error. The CDR3 reads CASSLGSSGTDTQYF. CDR3 in DNA: TGTGCTAGCAGCCTAGGTTCTAGCGGCACAGATACGCAGTATTTT. V is TRBV7-7 and J is TRBJ2-3, with D possibly being TRBD2 (6 bases). CDR3 length equals 15 residues. Germline CDR1 and CDR2: SSHAT and FNYEAQ (reference sequence).

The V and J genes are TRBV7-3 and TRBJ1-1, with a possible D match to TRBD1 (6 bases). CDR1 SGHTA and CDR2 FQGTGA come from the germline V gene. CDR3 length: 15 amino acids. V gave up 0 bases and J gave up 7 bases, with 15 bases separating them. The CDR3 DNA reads TGTGCCAGCAGCTTAACGGGTCAGGGGTCGGATGAAGCTTTCTTT. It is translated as CASSLTGQGSDEAFF.

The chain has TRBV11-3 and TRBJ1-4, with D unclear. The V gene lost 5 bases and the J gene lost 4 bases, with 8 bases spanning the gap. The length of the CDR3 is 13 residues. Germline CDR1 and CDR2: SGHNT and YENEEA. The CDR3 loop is CASSPSFNEKLFF. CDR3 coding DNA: TGTGCCAGCAGCCCCAGTTTTAATGAAAAACTGTTTTTT.

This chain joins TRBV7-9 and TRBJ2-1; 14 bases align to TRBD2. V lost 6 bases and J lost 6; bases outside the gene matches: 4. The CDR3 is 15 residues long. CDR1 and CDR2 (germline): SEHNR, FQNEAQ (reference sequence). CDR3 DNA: TGTGCCAGCAGGGCGACTAGCGGGGGGGCCAATGAGCAGTTCTTC. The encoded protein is CASRATSGGANEQFF.

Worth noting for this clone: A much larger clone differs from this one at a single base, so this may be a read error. As DNA, the CDR3 is TGTGCCAGCAGCCCATACACCGGGGAGCTGTTTTTT. Amino acid sequence: CASSPYTGELFF. The V gene is TRBV16, the J gene TRBJ2-2; D unresolved. Germline loops: CDR1 KGHSY, CDR2 FQNENV. The CDR3 has 12 residues. V shed 4 bases and J shed 3 bases, with 3 bases lying between them.